Sequencing of this T cell receptor (delta chain) was carried out in a study of γδ T cells in repeated Plasmodium falciparum infection. The wider study: Malian gammadelta TCRs were studied during no-transmission periods and across acute malaria episodes. Study-level results: Repeated controlled infections reportedly drove waves of new clonotype selection in Vdelta2-negative, mostly Vdelta1+, gammadelta repertoires.

Note on this clone: The antigen remains undetermined. Since a far larger clone is one base different, this is likely a read error. Other DNA sequences within the sample encode an identical CDR3.

Flow sorting of PBMC yielded separate Vgamma9/Vdelta2+ and Vdelta2-negative gammadelta T cell populations for bulk repertoire analysis. This CDR3 is built from 20 residues. CDR1 and CDR2 (germline): TSWWSYY, QGS. V was pared by 3 bases and J by 3 bases, with 21 bases of the junction left unmatched. TCRdb called clones anew from the multiplex PCR reads with CATT. In the table there are around 46,000 delta-chain clones, roughly 1.6% of which are singletons. Material for sequencing was gamma-delta T cells from blood. This clonotype originated in a pool of human donors (malaria-infected and uninfected, not separated). The rearrangement links TRDV1 to TRDJ1; 8 bases align to TRDD3. The CDR3 nucleotides read TGTGCTCTTGGGGACTCGTACTGGGGGTCCACCGGAGTCTGGCCCGATAAACTCATCTTT. This sequence encodes CALGDSYWGSTGVWPDKLIF.